The clone carrying this TCR beta chain was recorded at least ten times. Its specificity is unknown. From the RACE reads, TCRdb called clonotypes with MiXCR, one entry per CDR3 protein. The sample shows tens of thousands of distinct CDR3 sequences, under 12% of them seen only once. This entry is derived from a study of human T cells and chemical hapten exposure. Study-wide results and caveats: TCRs at a frequency above 1 in 1000 stayed unchanged with DPC sensitization.

V lost 3 bases and J lost 2, with 15 bases in between. This CDR3 is 16 amino acids long. Germline V gives CDR1 WNHNN, CDR2 SYGVQD (reference sequence). Regarding time point: pre-sensitization, week 0. Stated treatment: therapeutic diphenylcyclopropenone sensitization with weekly scalp DPC. Patients had alopecia, were aged 18 to 70, and were not pregnant. The TCR sequence derives from a man aged 25 to 40 with alopecia areata. Some clones in this sample may be carry-over from other donors' samples. The source material was whole blood, sampled in connection with sensitization to the hapten diphenylcyclopropenone (DPC). V gene TRBV10-1 combines with J gene TRBJ2-3; a possible D gene is TRBD2 (7 bases). CDR3 DNA: TGCGCCAGCAGTGATGGCCGGGGGGCCCTCACAGATACGCAGTATTTT. Translated, it gives CASSDGRGALTDTQYF.